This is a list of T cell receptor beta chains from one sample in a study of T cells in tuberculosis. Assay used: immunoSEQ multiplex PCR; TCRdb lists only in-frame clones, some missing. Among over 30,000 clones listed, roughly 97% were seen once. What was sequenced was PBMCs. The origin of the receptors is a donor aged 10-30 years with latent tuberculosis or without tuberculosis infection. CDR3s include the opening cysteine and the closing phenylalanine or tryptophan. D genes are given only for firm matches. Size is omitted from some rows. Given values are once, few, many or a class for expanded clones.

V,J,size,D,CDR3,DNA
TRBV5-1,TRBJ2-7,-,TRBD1,CASSLSGGEQYF,TGCGCCAGCAGCTTGTCAGGGGGAGAGCAGTACTTC
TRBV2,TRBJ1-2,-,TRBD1,CASSADRGDGYTF,TGTGCCAGCAGCGCGGACAGGGGTGATGGCTACACCTTC
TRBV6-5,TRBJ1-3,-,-,CASSYGGVSGNTIYF,TGTGCCAGCAGTTACGGCGGAGTCTCTGGAAACACCATATATTTT
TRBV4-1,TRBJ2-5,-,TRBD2,CASSRDGGVEETQYF,TGCGCCAGCAGCCGAGACGGGGGGGTTGAAGAGACCCAGTACTTC
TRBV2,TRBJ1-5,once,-,CASSEDRDPQPQHF,TGTGCCAGCAGTGAAGACAGGGATCCTCAGCCCCAGCATTTT
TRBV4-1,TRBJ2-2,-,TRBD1,CASSRGQGETGELFF,TGCGCCAGCAGCCGAGGACAGGGGGAAACCGGGGAGCTGTTTTTT
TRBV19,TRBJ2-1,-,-,CASSIRLGSNEQFF,TGTGCCAGTAGTATCCGGCTTGGGAGCAATGAGCAGTTCTTC
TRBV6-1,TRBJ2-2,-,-,CASSVDWNTGELFF,TGTGCCAGCAGTGTAGACTGGAACACCGGGGAGCTGTTTTTT
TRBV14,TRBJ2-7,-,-,CASSQGGSSYEQYF,TGTGCCAGCAGCCAAGGAGGGAGCTCCTACGAGCAGTACTTC
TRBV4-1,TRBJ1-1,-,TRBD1,CASSQETGGRTEAFF,TGCGCCAGCAGCCAAGAAACAGGGGGAAGAACTGAAGCTTTCTTT
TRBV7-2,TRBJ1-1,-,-,CASSLVQRGEAFF,TGTGCCAGCAGCTTGGTGCAGAGGGGGGAAGCTTTCTTT
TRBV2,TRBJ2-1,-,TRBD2,CASSDISGSIGEQFF,TGTGCCAGCAGTGATATTAGCGGGAGCATCGGTGAGCAGTTCTTC
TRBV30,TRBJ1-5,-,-,CAWSITGIYQPQHF,TGTGCCTGGAGTATTACAGGGATTTATCAGCCCCAGCATTTT
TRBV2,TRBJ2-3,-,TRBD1,CASSWDRAGDTQYF,TGTGCCAGCAGCTGGGACAGGGCGGGAGATACGCAGTATTTT
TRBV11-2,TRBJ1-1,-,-,CASSLFRGLNTEAFF,TGTGCCAGCAGCTTGTTTCGAGGACTTAACACTGAAGCTTTCTTT
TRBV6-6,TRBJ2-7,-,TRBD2,CASRGGTSGEQYF,TGTGCCAGCAGGGGGGGGACTAGCGGCGAGCAGTACTTC
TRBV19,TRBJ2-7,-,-,CASSRSSRYEQYF,TGTGCCAGTTCACGCTCTAGTCGGTACGAGCAGTACTTC
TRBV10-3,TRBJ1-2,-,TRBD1,CAISEILGQGVGYTF,TGTGCCATCAGTGAGATCTTGGGACAGGGAGTCGGCTACACCTTC
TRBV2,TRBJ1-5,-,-,CASSAGSGNQPQHF,TGTGCCAGCAGTGCAGGTAGCGGCAATCAGCCCCAGCATTTT
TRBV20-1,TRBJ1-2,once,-,CSARERSDTF,TGCAGTGCTAGAGAACGGAGCGATACCTTC
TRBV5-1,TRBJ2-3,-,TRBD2,CASSALTSGGPTDTQYF,TGCGCCAGCAGCGCCCTGACTAGCGGGGGACCCACAGATACGCAGTATTTT
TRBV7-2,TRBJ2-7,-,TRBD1,CASSLGGQLTTYEQYF,TGTGCCAGCAGCTTAGGGGGACAGCTGACGACTTACGAGCAGTACTTC
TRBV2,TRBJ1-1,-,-,CASSGDTEAFF,TGTGCCAGCAGTGGAGACACTGAAGCTTTCTTT
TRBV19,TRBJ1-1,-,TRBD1,CASSTRTGGNTEAFF,TGTGCCAGTAGTACCCGGACAGGGGGGAACACTGAAGCTTTCTTT
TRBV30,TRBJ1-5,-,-,CAWKEGISNQPQHF,TGTGCCTGGAAGGAGGGGATAAGCAATCAGCCCCAGCATTTT
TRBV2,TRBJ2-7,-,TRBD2,CASRATGLGLPGLAGSNHEQYF,TGTGCCAGCAGGGCTACCGGACTGGGTCTCCCGGGACTAGCGGGATCGAACCACGAGCAGTACTTC
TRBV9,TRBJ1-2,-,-,CASSVDTGNYGYTF,TGTGCCAGCAGCGTAGATACGGGAAACTATGGCTACACCTTC
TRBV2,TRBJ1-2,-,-,CASSQGNYGYTF,TGTGCCAGCAGTCAGGGGAACTATGGCTACACCTTC
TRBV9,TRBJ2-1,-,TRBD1,CASSVTGTGAYNEQFF,TGTGCCAGCAGCGTAACCGGGACAGGGGCTTACAATGAGCAGTTCTTC
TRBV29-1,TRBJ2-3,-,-,CSVVGGLGTDTQYF,TGCAGCGTTGTTGGGGGCCTAGGCACAGATACGCAGTATTTT
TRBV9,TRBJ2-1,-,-,CASSVAGGSGSPFINEQFF,TGTGCCAGCAGCGTAGCCGGAGGGAGCGGGTCCCCCTTTATAAATGAGCAGTTCTTC
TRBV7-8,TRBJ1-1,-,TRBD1,CASSFRDRDPMNTEAFF,TGTGCCAGCAGCTTTCGAGACAGGGACCCTATGAACACTGAAGCTTTCTTT
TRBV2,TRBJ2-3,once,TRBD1,CASSSYRGSRGTDTQYF,TGTGCCAGCAGTTCGTACAGGGGGTCTCGAGGCACAGATACGCAGTATTTT
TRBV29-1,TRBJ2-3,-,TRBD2,CSVSGGNTDTQYF,TGCAGCGTGAGCGGGGGGAACACAGATACGCAGTATTTT